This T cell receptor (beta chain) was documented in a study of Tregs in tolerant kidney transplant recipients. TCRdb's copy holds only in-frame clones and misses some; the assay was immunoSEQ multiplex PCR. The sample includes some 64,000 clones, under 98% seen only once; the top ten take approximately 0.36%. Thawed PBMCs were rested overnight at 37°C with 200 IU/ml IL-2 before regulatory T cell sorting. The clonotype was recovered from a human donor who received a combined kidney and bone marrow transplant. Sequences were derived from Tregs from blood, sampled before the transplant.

The CDR3 DNA sequence: TGCGCCAGCAGCCCTGACAGGGGGCGGGACACCATATATTTT. Translation gives CASSPDRGRDTIYF. This chain joins TRBV4-3 and TRBJ1-3; 10 bases align to TRBD1. J gave up 8 bases and V 4 bases, and 5 bases lay outside the gene matches. The CDR3 extends over 14 amino acids. Per germline, CDR1 LGHNA and CDR2 YSLEER.